This record concerns one T cell receptor beta chain sequence. Its target antigen remains unknown. Base qualities are missing; no much larger clone stands one base away. The entry originates in a study of T cell repertoires in cytomegalovirus infection (dated by TCRdb to the late 2010s). Some background on the complete study: Because public TCR beta signatures pointed to carriage of CMV infection together with the matching HLA type, the HLA type of each donor mattered for the analysis.

Including the terminal cysteine and phenylalanine, the CDR3 comprises 19 residues. CDR3 DNA is the only sequence kept; it has 57 bases, read in frame from the first base. The germline V gene encodes CDR1 SQVTM and CDR2 ANQGSEA. At the junction V is shortened by 5 bases and J by 4 bases; bases outside the gene matches: 18. The sequencer listed for this sample is Illumina HiSeq 1500. The public reads were reanalyzed by TCRdb: fastp trimming at Q25, MiXCR alignment, in-frame beta chains only. Records with the same CDR3 protein are collapsed into one entry carrying the most frequent genes and DNA. The sample contains about 740,000 distinct CDR3 sequences, roughly 35% of them found a single time. Of the sample, around 2.6% falls within the top ten clones. Overall results and qualifications from the work: In the ex vivo response, HLA-C-restricted CMV-specific TCR beta clonotypes were dominant, and in two of eight donors the single most frequent clonotype came from this HLA-C-restricted group. Cumulative frequency of public TCR beta family members discriminated carriers of CMV infection plus the relevant HLA type in this cohort and an independent roughly 350-donor cohort.

The sequence was collected from a human donor in good health (CMV status not recorded). Some clones in this sample may be carry-over from other donors' samples. The chain is assembled from TRBV29-1 and TRBJ2-2; 11 central bases correspond to TRBD1. The source material was PBMCs. The nucleotide sequence is given as TGCAGCGTTATCCTTTTTGGACAGGGGGCGTATCGGGGCACCGGGGAGCTGTTTTTT. Translated, it reads CSVILFGQGAYRGTGELFF.